This TCR beta chain was sequenced during a study of T cell repertoires in cytomegalovirus infection. The study's findings and limits: CMV-specific TCR beta clonotypes restricted by HLA-C were the ones dominating the ex vivo response.

TCRdb ran MiXCR on the reads and lists one entry per CDR3 protein. This sample has about 830,000 distinct CDR3 sequences, with over 25% found just once. The CDR3 contains 15 residues. Germline CDR1 reads SEHNR; CDR2 reads FQNEAQ (reference sequence). With V trimmed by 5 bases and J by 7 bases, 9 bases remained unmatched. A remark on this clonotype: The antigen remains undetermined.

The sequence was collected from a human donor in good health (CMV status not recorded). Some clones in this sample may be carry-over from other donors' samples. The source material was cultured CD8+ T cells from PBMCs, sampled from culture after CMV antigen stimulation. This rearrangement joins TRBV7-9 to TRBJ1-2; 11 bases fit TRBD1. DNA for the CDR3: TGTGCCAGCAGCGGACAGGGGGCGTTGAAATCTGGCTACACCTTC. This sequence encodes CASSGQGALKSGYTF. The variable domain in full, completed from reference TRBV7-9 and TRBJ1-2, reads DTGVSQNPRHKITKRGQNVTFRCDPISEHNRLYWYRQTLGQGPEFLTYFQNEAQLEKSRLLSDRFSAERPKGSFSTLEIQRTEQGDSAMYLCASSGQGALKSGYTFGSGTRLTVV.